These T cell receptor beta chains were read from a single sample in a study of radiation and T cells in renal cell carcinoma. Profiling relied on immunoSEQ multiplex PCR, and the TCRdb table lists in-frame clones only, not all of them. The data show roughly 130,000 clones, around four fifths seen once. Source: blood, taken from a patient whose treatment included radiotherapy and nephrectomy. Source of these receptors: a woman aged 60-75 years with renal cell carcinoma. CDR3s leave out the opening cysteine and the closing phenylalanine or tryptophan. Fields, in order: V gene, D gene, CDR3 length, CDR3 protein. A D gene is named only where the DNA matches it firmly.

TRBV28 | TRBD1 | 15 | ASSLAGGPTTNYGYT
TRBV6-5 | TRBD2 | 11 | ATEGGGGFEQF
TRBV4-1 | NA | 13 | ASSQAGAPPSEQY
TRBV5-1 | TRBD1 | 14 | ASSGTSGGLNTEAF
TRBV5-1 | NA | 14 | ASSLAGLGGDYEQF
TRBV28 | NA | 13 | ASSLFRGSEGPQH
TRBV6-5 | NA | 12 | ASSYIVGFTEAF
TRBV7-9 | NA | 13 | ASSLTYGTNEKLF
TRBV7-3 | NA | 14 | ASSLTGPSRNEKLF
TRBV2 | TRBD1 | 10 | ASSKTGSEQF
TRBV29-1 | TRBD1 | 11 | SVATQGERKLF
TRBV7-8 | TRBD1 | 12 | ANQGTGGTGELF
TRBV5-1 | NA | 12 | ASSLRDTQYEQY
TRBV29-1 | TRBD1 | 12 | SVEGGTGGGEAF
TRBV5-1 | TRBD1 | 11 | ASSLGQVYEQY
TRBV28 | TRBD1 | 15 | ASSSSYPRTGEAEAF
TRBV29-1 | TRBD2 | 12 | SAAREGGTDTQY
TRBV7-2 | TRBD2 | 14 | ASSLGSGGAPETQY
TRBV2 | NA | 12 | ASSERRGGTEAF
TRBV11-2 | TRBD1 | 14 | ASSLAIGQGSYEQY
TRBV19 | NA | 12 | ASKTGLGTDTQY
TRBV7-2 | NA | 15 | ASSRRRGNEATYEQY
TRBV5-4 | TRBD1 | 12 | ASSALQGAGGYT
TRBV5-1 | NA | 11 | ASSLNFIDGYT
TRBV19 | TRBD1 | 13 | ASSVLTGLDQPQH
TRBV4-2 | NA | 13 | ASSQEEQTSYEQY
TRBV27 | NA | 12 | ASRPRGSHYGYT
TRBV5-4 | NA | 13 | ASSPSWDVRETQY
TRBV7-9 | NA | 12 | ASSLAVGNQPQH
TRBV19 | TRBD1 | 15 | ASSAQGASRPSQPQH
TRBV7-3 | NA | 12 | ASSSVDRPYEQY
TRBV19 | NA | 15 | ASLRRSGLNSNQPQH
TRBV9 | NA | 13 | ASSVGVQDNYGYT
TRBV9 | NA | 12 | ASSVEALSGEQF
TRBV18 | TRBD1 | 11 | ASSQGAGTEAF
TRBV12-5 | TRBD1 | 11 | ASGLTGAPFIL
TRBV5-4 | NA | 13 | ASSPRTDPNYGYT
TRBV5-1 | NA | 16 | ASSAVSQTDPNTGELF
TRBV5-1 | TRBD1 | 14 | ASSLEGQGRAGELF
TRBV7-2 | TRBD1 | 13 | ASSTGTGNYNEQF
TRBV19 | NA | 13 | ASTPDSNVPYEQY
TRBV7-8 | TRBD1 | 14 | ASSLRGQQPNYGYT
TRBV6-5 | NA | 13 | ASRRASSYNSPLH
TRBV21-1 | NA | 16 | ASSKARETPEMNTEAF
TRBV7-9 | TRBD1 | 12 | ASSNRDRGNTIY
TRBV9 | NA | 13 | ASSAAARSTDTQY
TRBV29-1 | TRBD1 | 13 | SGKQGARSQETQY
TRBV5-6 | TRBD1 | 13 | ASSPTGTANEKLF
TRBV5-6 | TRBD2 | 13 | ASNRRLAGGRELF
TRBV9 | NA | 13 | ASSVDSPTYNEQF
TRBV6-6 | TRBD1 | 14 | ASSPLSTGINYGYT
TRBV7-2 | TRBD2 | 13 | ASSLQLAGGETQY
TRBV11-2 | NA | 10 | ASSSTSSLEY
TRBV14 | NA | 13 | ASSQGQGVSYEQY
TRBV7-3 | NA | 14 | ASRIGLGGNTYEQY
TRBV19 | NA | 12 | ASSIDPGTETQY
TRBV27 | TRBD1 | 14 | ASSPIPWTGATPDT
TRBV20-1 | NA | 8 | SASHTEAF
TRBV9 | NA | 13 | ASSVEGSNTGELF
TRBV25-1 | TRBD2 | 14 | ASSDPGLAGSNEQF